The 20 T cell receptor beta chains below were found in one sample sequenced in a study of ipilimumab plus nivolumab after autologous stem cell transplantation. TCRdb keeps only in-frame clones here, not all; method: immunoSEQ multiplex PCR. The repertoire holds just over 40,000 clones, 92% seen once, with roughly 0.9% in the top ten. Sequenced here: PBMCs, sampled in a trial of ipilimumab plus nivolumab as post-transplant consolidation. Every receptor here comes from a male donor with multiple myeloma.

Written as DNA, the CDR3 is TGTGCCAGCAGTTCAGGGGGCAGTGGCAATCAGCCCCAGCATTTT. Translated: CASSSGGSGNQPQHF. V usage is TRBV6-6 and J usage is TRBJ1-5, with 8 positions matching TRBD1. The V gene's germline CDR1 is MNHNY and CDR2 SVGAGI (reference sequence). The CDR3 is 15 residues long. V dropped 4 bases and J dropped 2; count of bases not matched to a gene: 4.

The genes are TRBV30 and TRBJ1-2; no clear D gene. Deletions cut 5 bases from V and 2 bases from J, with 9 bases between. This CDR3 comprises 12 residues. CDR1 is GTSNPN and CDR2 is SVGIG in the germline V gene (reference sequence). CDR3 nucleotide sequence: TGTGCCTGGCGGGTAGTCAACTATGGCTACACCTTC. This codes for CAWRVVNYGYTF.

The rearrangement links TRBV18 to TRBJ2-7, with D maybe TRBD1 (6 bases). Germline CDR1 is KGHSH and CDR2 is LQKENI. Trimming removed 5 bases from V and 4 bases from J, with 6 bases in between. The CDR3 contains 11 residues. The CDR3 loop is CASSDRYEQYF. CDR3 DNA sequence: TGTGCCAGCTCAGACAGGTACGAGCAGTACTTC. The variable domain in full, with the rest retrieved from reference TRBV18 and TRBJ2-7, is NAGVMQNPRHLVRRRGQEARLRCSPMKGHSHVYWYRQLPEEGLKFMVYLQKENIIDESGMPKERFSAEFPKEGPSILRIQQVVRGDSAAYFCASSDRYEQYFGPGTRLTVT.

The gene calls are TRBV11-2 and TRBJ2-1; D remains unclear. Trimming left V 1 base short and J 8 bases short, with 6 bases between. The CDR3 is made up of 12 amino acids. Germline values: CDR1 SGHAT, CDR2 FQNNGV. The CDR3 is CASSLGFYEQFF. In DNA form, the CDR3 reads TGTGCCAGCAGCTTAGGGTTTTATGAGCAGTTCTTC.

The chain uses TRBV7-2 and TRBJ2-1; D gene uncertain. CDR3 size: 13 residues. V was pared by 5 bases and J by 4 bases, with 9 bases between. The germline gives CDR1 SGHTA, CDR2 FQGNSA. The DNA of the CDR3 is TGTGCCAGCAGCCTGGGAAGTTACAATGAGCAGTTCTTC. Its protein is CASSLGSYNEQFF.

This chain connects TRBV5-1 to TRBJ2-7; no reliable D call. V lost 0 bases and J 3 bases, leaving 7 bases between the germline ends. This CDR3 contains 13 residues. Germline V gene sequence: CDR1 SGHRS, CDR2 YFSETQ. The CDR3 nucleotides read TGCGCCAGCAGCTTGGGTAGAGACTACGAGCAGTACTTC. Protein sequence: CASSLGRDYEQYF.

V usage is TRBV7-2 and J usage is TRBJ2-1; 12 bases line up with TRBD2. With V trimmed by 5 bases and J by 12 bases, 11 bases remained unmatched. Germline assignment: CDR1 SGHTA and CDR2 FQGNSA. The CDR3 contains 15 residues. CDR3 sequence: CASSPTSGRAIRQFF. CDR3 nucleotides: TGTGCCAGCAGCCCGACTAGCGGGAGAGCCATAAGGCAGTTCTTC.

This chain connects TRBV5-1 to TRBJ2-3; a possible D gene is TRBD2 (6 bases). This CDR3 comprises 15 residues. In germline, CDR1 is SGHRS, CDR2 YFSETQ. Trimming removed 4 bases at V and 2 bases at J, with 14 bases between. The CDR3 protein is CASSPGVAATDTQYF. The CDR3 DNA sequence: TGCGCCAGCAGCCCCGGGGTAGCGGCCACAGATACGCAGTATTTT.

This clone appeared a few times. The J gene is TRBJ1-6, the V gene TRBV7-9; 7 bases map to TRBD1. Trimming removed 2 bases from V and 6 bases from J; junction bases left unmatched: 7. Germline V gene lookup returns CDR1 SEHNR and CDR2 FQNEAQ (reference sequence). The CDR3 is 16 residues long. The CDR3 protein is CASSLRIQGSNSPLHF. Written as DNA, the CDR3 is TGTGCCAGCAGCTTACGAATACAGGGGAGTAATTCACCCCTCCACTTT.

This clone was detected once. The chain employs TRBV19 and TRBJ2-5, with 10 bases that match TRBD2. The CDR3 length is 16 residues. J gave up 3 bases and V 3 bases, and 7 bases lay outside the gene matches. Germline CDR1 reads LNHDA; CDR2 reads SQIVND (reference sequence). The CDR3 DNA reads TGTGCCAGTAGTATTCCTAGCGGGAGCCCCGAAGAGACCCAGTACTTC. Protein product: CASSIPSGSPEETQYF.

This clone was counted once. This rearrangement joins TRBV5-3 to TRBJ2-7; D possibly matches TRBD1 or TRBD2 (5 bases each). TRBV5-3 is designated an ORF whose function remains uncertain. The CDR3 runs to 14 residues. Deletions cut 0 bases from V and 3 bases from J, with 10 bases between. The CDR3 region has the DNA TGTGCCAGAAGCTTGGCCAGGGAGAGCTACGAGCAGTACTTC. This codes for CARSLARESYEQYF.

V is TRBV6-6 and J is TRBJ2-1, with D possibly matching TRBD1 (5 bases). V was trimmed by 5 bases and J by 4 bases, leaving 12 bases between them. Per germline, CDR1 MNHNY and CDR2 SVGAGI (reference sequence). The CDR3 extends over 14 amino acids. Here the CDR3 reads CASSARGRYNEQFF. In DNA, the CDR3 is TGTGCCAGCAGTGCTAGGGGAAGGTACAATGAGCAGTTCTTC.

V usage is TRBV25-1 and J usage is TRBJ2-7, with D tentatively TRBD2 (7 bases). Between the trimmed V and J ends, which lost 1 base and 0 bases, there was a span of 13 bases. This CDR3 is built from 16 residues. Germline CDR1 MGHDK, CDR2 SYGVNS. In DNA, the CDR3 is TGTGCCAGCAGTGAATCGGGGGGCCTGAGCTCCTACGAGCAGTACTTC. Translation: CASSESGGLSSYEQYF.

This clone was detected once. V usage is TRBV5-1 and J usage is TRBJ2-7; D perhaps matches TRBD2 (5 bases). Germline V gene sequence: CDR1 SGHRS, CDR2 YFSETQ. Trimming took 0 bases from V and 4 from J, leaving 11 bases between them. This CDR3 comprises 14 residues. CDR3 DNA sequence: TGCGCCAGCAGCTTGGATCGAGGGTGGTACGAGCAGTACTTC. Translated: CASSLDRGWYEQYF.

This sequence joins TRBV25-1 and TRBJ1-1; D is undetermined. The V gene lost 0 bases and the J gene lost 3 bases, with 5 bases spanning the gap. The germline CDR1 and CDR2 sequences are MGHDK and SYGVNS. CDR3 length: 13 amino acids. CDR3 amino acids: CASSEYGDTEAFF. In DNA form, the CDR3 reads TGTGCCAGCAGTGAATATGGGGACACTGAAGCTTTCTTT.

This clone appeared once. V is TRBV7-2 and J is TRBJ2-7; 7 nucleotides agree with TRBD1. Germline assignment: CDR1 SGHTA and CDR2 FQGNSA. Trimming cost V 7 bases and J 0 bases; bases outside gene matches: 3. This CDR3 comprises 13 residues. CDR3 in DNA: TGTGCCAGCATGGACAGGAGCTCCTACGAGCAGTACTTC. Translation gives CASMDRSSYEQYF. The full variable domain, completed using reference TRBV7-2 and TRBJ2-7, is GAGVSQSPSNKVTEKGKDVELRCDPISGHTALYWYRQSLGQGLEFLIYFQGNSAPDKSGLPSDRFSAERTGGSVSTLTIQRTQQEDSAVYLCASMDRSSYEQYFGPGTRLTVT.

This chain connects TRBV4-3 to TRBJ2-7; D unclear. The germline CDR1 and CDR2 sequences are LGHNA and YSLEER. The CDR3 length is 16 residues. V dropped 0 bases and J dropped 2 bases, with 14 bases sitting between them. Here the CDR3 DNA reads TGCGCCAGCAGCCAAGAGCGGCCTCCAATCACCTACGAGCAGTACTTC. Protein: CASSQERPPITYEQYF.

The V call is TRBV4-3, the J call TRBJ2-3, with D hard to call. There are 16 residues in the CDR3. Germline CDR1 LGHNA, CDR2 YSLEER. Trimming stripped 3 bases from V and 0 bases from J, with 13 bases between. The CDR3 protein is CASSQEGPPSTDTQYF. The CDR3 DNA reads TGCGCCAGCAGCCAGGAAGGACCTCCTAGCACAGATACGCAGTATTTT.

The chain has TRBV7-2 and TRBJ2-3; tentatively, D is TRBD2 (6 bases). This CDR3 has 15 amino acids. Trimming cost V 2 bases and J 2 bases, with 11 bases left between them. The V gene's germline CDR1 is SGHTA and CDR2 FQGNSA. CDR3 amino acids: CASSLSGTATDTQYF. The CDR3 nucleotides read TGTGCCAGCAGCTTATCCGGGACTGCCACAGATACGCAGTATTTT.

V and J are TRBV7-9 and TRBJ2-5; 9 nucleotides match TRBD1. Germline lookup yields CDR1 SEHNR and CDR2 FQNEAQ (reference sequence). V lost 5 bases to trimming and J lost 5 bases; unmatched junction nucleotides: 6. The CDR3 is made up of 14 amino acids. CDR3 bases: TGTGCCAGCAGCCGTACAGGGGGCGGGGAGACCCAGTACTTC. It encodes CASSRTGGGETQYF.